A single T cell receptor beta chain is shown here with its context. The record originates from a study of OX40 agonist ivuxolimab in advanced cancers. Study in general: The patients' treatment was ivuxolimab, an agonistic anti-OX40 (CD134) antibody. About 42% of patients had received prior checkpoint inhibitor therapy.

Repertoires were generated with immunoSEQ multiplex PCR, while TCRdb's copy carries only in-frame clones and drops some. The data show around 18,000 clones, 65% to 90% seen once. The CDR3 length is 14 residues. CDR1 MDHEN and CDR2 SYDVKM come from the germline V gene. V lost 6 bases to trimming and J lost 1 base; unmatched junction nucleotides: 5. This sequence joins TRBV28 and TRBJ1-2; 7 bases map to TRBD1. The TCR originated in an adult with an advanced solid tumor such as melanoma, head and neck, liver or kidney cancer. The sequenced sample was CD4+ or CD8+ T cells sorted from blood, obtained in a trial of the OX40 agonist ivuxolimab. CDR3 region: CASRRQGNNYGYTF. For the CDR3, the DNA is TGTGCCAGCAGGCGACAGGGAAATAACTATGGCTACACCTTC.